A selection of T cell receptor beta chains follows, all from one sample in a study of CD8+ T cells in alopecia areata. Profiling relied on immunoSEQ multiplex PCR, and the TCRdb table lists in-frame clones only, not all of them. The sample has 50,000 to 70,000 clones, 44% seen once. Sequenced input: NKG2D-low CD8+ T cells sorted from blood. The receptors come from a human donor with alopecia areata. CDR3s include the opening cysteine and the closing phenylalanine or tryptophan. A D gene is named only where the DNA matches it firmly. Size is omitted from some rows. Given values are once, few, many or a class for expanded clones.

clone_size j_call v_call d_call cdr3_nt cdr3_aa
- TRBJ2-7 TRBV28 - TGTGCCAGCAGTACCTCCCTCCGTCCGGGACTGGGGTTTCTCGAGCAGTACTTC CASSTSLRPGLGFLEQYF
- TRBJ1-2 TRBV5-6 TRBD1 TGTGCCAGCAGCTTGGCCAGGGACAGCCTTTTCCATGGCTACACCTTC CASSLARDSLFHGYTF
- TRBJ1-5 TRBV29-1 - TGCAGCGTTACAAAGGGTAGGGGAAATCAGCCCCAGCATTTT CSVTKGRGNQPQHF
- TRBJ1-5 TRBV4-1 TRBD1 TGCGCCAGCAGCAAGCAGACAGGGAAGAGCAATCAGCCCCAGCATTTT CASSKQTGKSNQPQHF
- TRBJ2-7 TRBV2 TRBD2 TGTGCCAGCAGTGAGAGCAGCGGGAGCAACGAGCAGTACTTC CASSESSGSNEQYF
- TRBJ2-3 TRBV7-2 - TGTGCCAGCAGCCCAGCGAGCACAGATACGCAGTATTTT CASSPASTDTQYF
- TRBJ2-7 TRBV27 - TGTGCCAGCAGTTTATCCAGGGACTACGAGCAGTACTTC CASSLSRDYEQYF
- TRBJ1-2 TRBV29-1 TRBD1 TGCAGCGTTGAGGAGGGAGGACAGGGGGTTGAGTATGGCTACACCTTC CSVEEGGQGVEYGYTF
- TRBJ2-4 TRBV5-6 - TGTGCCAGCAGCTTGGATGGACCACTAGCCAAAAACATTCAGTACTTC CASSLDGPLAKNIQYF
- TRBJ2-3 TRBV28 - TGTGCCAGCAGTTTCACCGATACGCAGTATTTT CASSFTDTQYF
few TRBJ2-3 TRBV7-3 - TGTGCCAGCAGCTTACAACCCCTAGTCGGGGCAGATACGCAGTATTTT CASSLQPLVGADTQYF
- TRBJ2-5 TRBV6-1 TRBD1 TGTGCCAGCAGTGAGGAGTATCCGGGACAGCAACAAGAGACCCAGTACTTC CASSEEYPGQQQETQYF
few TRBJ2-7 TRBV29-1 TRBD2 TGCAGCGTTGAGGGGGGGAGCGGGAGATTCAACGAGCAGTACTTC CSVEGGSGRFNEQYF
- TRBJ2-7 TRBV7-2 TRBD1 TGTGCCAGCAGCCTACAGGGGGCGCCTAAGTACGAGCAGTACTTC CASSLQGAPKYEQYF
- TRBJ2-1 TRBV5-1 TRBD1 TGCGCCAGCAGCTTGGTAGTGGCAGGGGGCTTCAATGAGCAGTTCTTC CASSLVVAGGFNEQFF
few TRBJ2-7 TRBV6-4 - TGTGCCAGCAGTGAAGAGGCCCCCGAGCAGTACTTC CASSEEAPEQYF
- TRBJ1-5 TRBV19 TRBD1 TGTGCCAGTGGGACAGGGTCGGTTCAGCCCCAGCATTTT CASGTGSVQPQHF
- TRBJ2-3 TRBV7-2 TRBD2 TGTGCCAGCAGCTTACGTAGCGGGAGATTAGCAGATACGCAGTATTTT CASSLRSGRLADTQYF
- TRBJ2-1 TRBV29-1 - TGCAGCGTTAGCGAGGGGGAGGTTTTGGATGAGCAGTTCTTC CSVSEGEVLDEQFF
- TRBJ2-7 TRBV30 TRBD2 TGTGCCTGGAGTGAACTAGCGGGAGCCGAGCAGTACTTC CAWSELAGAEQYF
- TRBJ1-3 TRBV4-3 - TGCGCCAGCAGCCAATATCCCCGGTCCTCTGGAAACACCATATATTTT CASSQYPRSSGNTIYF
- TRBJ2-3 TRBV4-1 TRBD1 TGCGCCAGCAGCCAGGAGGACAGGGCCACAGATACGCAGTATTTT CASSQEDRATDTQYF
few TRBJ2-1 TRBV9 TRBD1 TGTGCCAGCAGCCTTGGCCCATCGACAGGGAGCAATGAGCAGTTCTTC CASSLGPSTGSNEQFF
- TRBJ2-5 TRBV25-1 - TGTGCCAGCCAGGGGGGGACCCAGTACTTC CASQGGTQYF
few TRBJ2-7 TRBV29-1 - TGCAGCGTTGGGGGCACCTACGAGCAGTACTTC CSVGGTYEQYF
- TRBJ2-7 TRBV18 - TGTGCCAGCTCACCAGGAGGGAGTCACGAGCAGTACTTC CASSPGGSHEQYF
- TRBJ2-5 TRBV15 - TGTGCCACCAGCGGGGAGACCCAGTACTTC CATSGETQYF
- TRBJ2-7 TRBV4-2 - TGTGCCAGCAGCCTACGGACGGACAGCTCCTACGAGCAGTACTTC CASSLRTDSSYEQYF
few TRBJ2-3 TRBV7-9 - TGTGCCAGCAGCTTAACGGTGACTTTAGGCACAGATACGCAGTATTTT CASSLTVTLGTDTQYF
- TRBJ1-1 TRBV4-3 - TGCGCCAGCAGCCCCGGGACGGCCCTGAGGACTGAAGCTTTCTTT CASSPGTALRTEAFF
- TRBJ2-3 TRBV11-2 - TGTGCCAGCAGCTTAGAAGGCAGGGTTACAGATACGCAGTATTTT CASSLEGRVTDTQYF
few TRBJ2-7 TRBV5-1 - TGCGCCAGCCGTAGGGGGATCGGCTACGAGCAGTACTTC CASRRGIGYEQYF
- TRBJ2-7 TRBV19 - TGTGCCACCGGTATGGGAGGCTACTACGAGCAGTACTTC CATGMGGYYEQYF
- TRBJ1-2 TRBV29-1 - TGCAGCGTCGAGAGAGACTATGGCTACACCTTC CSVERDYGYTF
medium-sized TRBJ2-3 TRBV28 - TGTGCCAGCACCCCGCCAAGGGGGACGCAGTATTTT CASTPPRGTQYF
- TRBJ1-6 TRBV11-3 TRBD1 TGTGCCAGCAGCTCCCTGACAGGGGTAAATAATTCACCCCTCCACTTT CASSSLTGVNNSPLHF
few TRBJ1-4 TRBV19 - TGTGCCAGTACCCCTTCGGGGGGCCGCGAAAAACTGTTTTTT CASTPSGGREKLFF
few TRBJ2-7 TRBV7-8 - TGTGCCAGCAGCCTCTACCAAGGGCCCTCCTACGAGCAGTACTTC CASSLYQGPSYEQYF
- TRBJ2-1 TRBV29-1 TRBD1 TGCAGCGTTGAAGATCTCGGACAGGGCAGTGAGCAGTTCTTC CSVEDLGQGSEQFF
- TRBJ1-1 TRBV4-1 - TGCGCCAGCAGCCTATATACAGGGACTCTCGAAGCTTTCTTT CASSLYTGTLEAFF
- TRBJ2-1 TRBV9 TRBD1 TGTGCCAGCAGCGATGGACAGGGGAACAATGAGCAGTTCTTC CASSDGQGNNEQFF
few TRBJ1-6 TRBV19 - TGTGCCAGTCAATGGGGGGCAAGCTCCTATAATTCACCCCTCCACTTT CASQWGASSYNSPLHF
few TRBJ1-1 TRBV5-1 - TGCGCCAGCTCCGGGTCGAGTGAAGCTTTCTTT CASSGSSEAFF
- TRBJ2-2 TRBV5-1 - TGCGCCAGCAGCTTGGGACGCCCAGTAGAATCGTGGGAGCTGTTTTTT CASSLGRPVESWELFF
- TRBJ2-3 TRBV10-2 TRBD2 TGCGCCAGCAGTGCTCTAGCGGGAGGTACAGATACGCAGTATTTT CASSALAGGTDTQYF
few TRBJ2-7 TRBV7-9 - TGTGCCAGCAGCTCGGACACGTTAGTGGACGAGCAGTACTTC CASSSDTLVDEQYF
- TRBJ1-1 TRBV7-9 - TGTGCCGGTGGGACCTTGGACACTGAAGCTTTCTTT CAGGTLDTEAFF
few TRBJ2-1 TRBV30 TRBD2 TGTGCCTGGAGTGTAGTAGCGGGAGCCTTTAATGAGCAGTTCTTC CAWSVVAGAFNEQFF
- TRBJ2-1 TRBV27 TRBD1 TGTGCCAGCAGTTTATTCCCACAGGGGGCCAAGGACAATGAGCAGTTCTTC CASSLFPQGAKDNEQFF
- TRBJ2-1 TRBV5-1 - TGCGCCAGCAGCTATAGCTCCTACAATGAGCAGTTCTTC CASSYSSYNEQFF
few TRBJ2-1 TRBV29-1 TRBD2 TGCAGCGTTGAGGGGACTAGCGGGAGCCGCTACAATGAGCAGTTCTTC CSVEGTSGSRYNEQFF
few TRBJ1-1 TRBV2 - TGTGCCACCCGTAGGGTTGAAGCTTTCTTT CATRRVEAFF
- TRBJ1-5 TRBV10-3 - TGTGCCATCAGTGATGTGATGCAGCCCCAGCATTTT CAISDVMQPQHF